This T cell receptor beta chain emerged from a study of cytomegalovirus exposure and HLA in healthy donors. Study conclusions and caveats: TCR sequences were mostly rare, though some public TCRs occurred in many donors. Sequencing probably produced one cluster of sequence variants that were highly shared.

A word on this clone: Its cognate antigen is unknown.

Germline V lookup: CDR1 SEHNR, CDR2 FQNEAQ (reference sequence). V shed 5 bases, J shed 2 bases, and the junction held 6 bases outside the gene matches. This CDR3 spans 15 amino acids. PCR used 60 Vbeta primers and 13 Jbeta primers. Produced via immunoSEQ multiplex PCR; TCRdb's table is partial and in-frame only. Of more than 100,000 clones listed, 60% to 85% were seen once; the top ten hold less than 2%. The sample was PBMCs. The sequence was obtained from a woman between 18 and 29 years old in good health and CMV-seronegative. V and J are TRBV7-9 and TRBJ2-7, with 10 bases fitting TRBD1. CDR3 nucleotide sequence: TGTGCCAGCAGCGACCGGGACAGGGGACCCTACGAGCAGTACTTC. The encoded protein is CASSDRDRGPYEQYF.